Each of the 18 T cell receptor beta chains below was sequenced from the same sample in a study of T cells after yellow fever vaccination. MiXCR was run by TCRdb on the 5' RACE reads, yielding one entry per CDR3 protein. The sample gives about 580,000 distinct CDR3 sequences, about a sixth of which show up once; 17% is in the top ten. The starting material was PBMCs, obtained 5 to 6 days after the first yellow fever vaccination. All receptors derive from a man younger than 35 who received the YFV17D yellow fever vaccine.

This clonotype turned up a few times. The rearrangement joins TRBV5-1 to TRBJ1-1, with 10 bases identical to TRBD1. V was clipped by 4 bases and J by 3 bases; unmatched bases: 9. The CDR3 runs to 16 residues. CDR1 is SGHRS, CDR2 YFSETQ, per germline. The CDR3 region is CASSRGDRGRDTEAFF. CDR3 nucleotide sequence: TGCGCCAGCAGCCGCGGGGACAGGGGAAGGGACACTGAAGCTTTCTTT. Full variable domain (missing parts from reference TRBV5-1 and TRBJ1-1): KAGVTQTPRYLIKTRGQQVTLSCSPISGHRSVSWYQQTPGQGLQFLFEYFSETQRNKGNFPGRFSGRQFSNSRSEMNVSTLELGDSALYLCASSRGDRGRDTEAFFGQGTRLTVV.

The chain couples TRBV20-1 to TRBJ1-5; TRBD1 is a possible D gene (5 bases). Trimming left V 2 bases short and J 4 bases short, with 12 bases between. CDR1 DFQATT and CDR2 SNEGSKA come from the germline V gene (reference sequence). The CDR3 is 14 residues long. The CDR3 sequence: CSARPGRWNQPQHF. CDR3 sequence (DNA): TGCAGTGCTAGACCGGGGCGCTGGAATCAGCCCCAGCATTTT.

V is TRBV12-3 or TRBV12-4 and J is TRBJ2-5; D perhaps matches TRBD2 (5 bases). The length of the CDR3 is 17 residues. Trimming shortened V by 6 bases and J by 3 bases, and 23 bases separated the two germline ends. In nucleotides, the CDR3 is TGTGCCAGCAGAGGCCCCGGAGCGGTGTCTAAGAAAGAGACCCAGTACTTC. Residues: CASRGPGAVSKKETQYF.

This clonotype was seen more than once but under ten times. V usage is TRBV12-3 or TRBV12-4 and J usage is TRBJ2-7; the match to TRBD2 covers 8 bases. Trimming removed 4 bases from V and 8 bases from J; junction bases left unmatched: 4. This CDR3 has 12 residues. Here the CDR3 DNA reads TGTGCCAGCAGTTCTGGACTAGCTAAGCAGTACTTC. Translation: CASSSGLAKQYF.

CDR3 region: CASRLGHSPYEQYF. Here the CDR3 DNA reads TGTGCCAGCAGACTGGGACACTCGCCCTACGAGCAGTACTTC. The chain is built from TRBV27 and TRBJ2-7; D is perhaps TRBD1 (6 bases). The ends were cut back, 6 bases at V and 2 bases at J, with 14 bases in the middle. The CDR3 spans 14 residues. Germline V gene sequence: CDR1 MNHEY, CDR2 SMNVEV (reference sequence).

The chain joins TRBV11-2 to TRBJ2-5; the D gene is possibly TRBD2 (6 bases). The CDR3 sequence is 21 residues long. Between the trimmed V and J ends, which lost 1 base and 1 base, there was a span of 28 bases. Germline V lookup: CDR1 SGHAT, CDR2 FQNNGV. The CDR3 region has the DNA TGTGCCAGCAGCTTAGTCCAGCGTTCCGGGTCCGGCAGGGAGGCCCAAGAGACCCAGTACTTC. This encodes CASSLVQRSGSGREAQETQYF.

This clonotype was seen a handful of times. The V gene is TRBV5-1, the J gene TRBJ1-2; D is ambiguous. The CDR3 spans 16 residues. Looked up from germline, CDR1 is SGHRS and CDR2 is YFSETQ. Trimming pared 6 bases from V and 1 base from J, leaving 19 bases between. The chain's CDR3 is CASKGRNFPINYGYTF. CDR3 nucleotide sequence: TGCGCCAGCAAAGGCAGGAATTTCCCCATTAACTATGGCTACACCTTC. Using reference TRBV5-1 and TRBJ1-2 for the parts outside the CDR3, the full variable domain is KAGVTQTPRYLIKTRGQQVTLSCSPISGHRSVSWYQQTPGQGLQFLFEYFSETQRNKGNFPGRFSGRQFSNSRSEMNVSTLELGDSALYLCASKGRNFPINYGYTFGSGTRLTVV.

Remarks on this clonotype: Germline is not matched at one junction end, which may reflect a read error. This chain joins TRBV6-5 and TRBJ1-1; D is perhaps TRBD1 (6 bases). In germline, CDR1 is MNHEY, CDR2 SVGAGI. The CDR3 consists of 14 residues. This CDR3 reads CASNYSTGNTEAFF. CDR3 in DNA: TGTGCCAGCAATTACTCGACAGGGAACACTGAAGCTTTCTTT.

V usage is TRBV25-1 and J usage is TRBJ2-3; 7 bases are a match to TRBD2. The CDR3 has 17 residues. Per germline, CDR1 MGHDK and CDR2 SYGVNS. Unmatched junction bases numbered 8, after V lost 2 bases and J lost 0 bases. The CDR3, as DNA: TGTGCCAGCAGTGAAGTCGGACTAGTCTCTAGCACAGATACGCAGTATTTT. Translating gives CASSEVGLVSSTDTQYF.

This clonotype occurred a few times. V gene TRBV13 combines with J gene TRBJ1-4; unclear D gene. The CDR3 spans 16 residues. V shed 5 bases and J shed 7 bases, with 20 bases lying between them. CDR1 and CDR2 from the germline V gene are PRHDT and FYEKMQ (reference sequence). CDR3 protein: CASSPRSGSVGEKLFF. CDR3 bases: TGTGCCAGCAGCCCACGGTCGGGTTCTGTAGGTGAAAAACTGTTTTTT.

The J gene is TRBJ2-5, the V gene TRBV24-1; D is undetermined. The CDR3 runs to 12 residues. The V gene lost 1 base and the J gene lost 6 bases, with 5 bases spanning the gap. Germline lookup yields CDR1 KGHDR and CDR2 SFDVKD. This CDR3 is CATSDLTKTQYF. In DNA, the CDR3 is TGTGCCACCAGTGATTTAACGAAGACCCAGTACTTC.

This clonotype was detected a few times. The chain uses TRBV5-5 and TRBJ1-1; D is unresolved. Germline assignment: CDR1 SGHKS and CDR2 YYEKEE (reference sequence). The CDR3 is made up of 14 amino acids. Between the trimmed V and J ends, which lost 1 base and 4 bases, there was a span of 11 bases. The CDR3 DNA follows: TGTGCCAGCAGCTTGATGCTCGAAGGCACTGAAGCTTTCTTT. Translated: CASSLMLEGTEAFF.

This clonotype was counted between two and nine times. V is TRBV5-1 and J is TRBJ2-7, with D possibly TRBD1 on 6 matching bases. The CDR3 runs 16 residues. Trimming took off 4 bases at V and 5 bases at J, with 22 bases between the two ends. Germline lookup yields CDR1 SGHRS and CDR2 YFSETQ. The CDR3 sequence is CASSILQGSPSDEQYF. The CDR3, as DNA: TGCGCCAGCAGCATACTCCAGGGGTCTCCTTCCGACGAGCAGTACTTC.

This clonotype turned up a few times. This CDR3 reads CAGGQGITYGYTF. The DNA for the CDR3 is TGTGCCGGCGGCCAGGGGATTACCTATGGCTACACCTTC. This chain joins TRBV7-9 and TRBJ1-2; tentative D call: TRBD1 (6 bases). Between the trimmed V and J ends, which lost 11 bases and 4 bases, there was a span of 17 bases. The CDR3 has 13 residues. Germline assignment: CDR1 SEHNR and CDR2 FQNEAQ (reference sequence). Filled out from reference TRBV7-9 and TRBJ1-2, the complete variable domain reads DTGVSQNPRHKITKRGQNVTFRCDPISEHNRLYWYRQTLGQGPEFLTYFQNEAQLEKSRLLSDRFSAERPKGSFSTLEIQRTEQGDSAMYLCAGGQGITYGYTFGSGTRLTVV.

This clonotype was observed a few times. The chain combines TRBV13 with TRBJ1-2; D may be TRBD1 (6 bases). CDR1 and CDR2 (germline): PRHDT, FYEKMQ (reference sequence). The CDR3 covers 18 residues. Trimming took 4 bases from V and 3 from J, leaving 24 bases between them. CDR3 amino acids: CASSSRRQGTVGYYGYTF. CDR3 nucleotides: TGTGCCAGCAGCTCAAGGCGCCAGGGGACCGTGGGCTACTATGGCTACACCTTC.

The chain employs TRBV7-2 and TRBJ1-5, with D maybe TRBD1 (6 bases). The V and J ends lost 5 bases and 5 bases respectively, with 16 bases between them. Germline values: CDR1 SGHTA, CDR2 FQGNSA. The CDR3 loop spans 15 amino acids. The CDR3 DNA sequence: TGTGCCAGCAGCACCGAAGGGGGGGCGGATCAGCCCCAGCATTTT. This encodes CASSTEGGADQPQHF.

This clonotype was recorded many times. The V gene is TRBV4-3, the J gene TRBJ2-2; 7 nucleotides agree with TRBD1. The CDR3 has 14 residues. V lost 4 bases to trimming and J lost 4 bases; unmatched junction nucleotides: 3. Per the germline V gene, CDR1 is LGHNA and CDR2 is YSLEER. The CDR3 DNA reads as TGCGCCAGCAGCCCTGGACAGGCCACCGGGGAGCTGTTTTTT. Translated, it gives CASSPGQATGELFF.

The chain combines TRBV9 with TRBJ1-2; unclear D gene. The V and J ends lost 4 bases and 8 bases respectively, with 12 bases between them. CDR3 length equals 12 residues. Germline CDR1 is SGDLS and CDR2 is YYNGEE. CDR3 residues: CASSTVLGGYTF. The DNA for the CDR3 is TGTGCCAGCAGCACCGTCCTAGGGGGCTACACCTTC. The full variable domain, its missing parts supplied by reference TRBV9 and TRBJ1-2, is DSGVTQTPKHLITATGQRVTLRCSPRSGDLSVYWYQQSLDQGLQFLIQYYNGEERAKGNILERFSAQQFPDLHSELNLSSLELGDSALYFCASSTVLGGYTFGSGTRLTVV.